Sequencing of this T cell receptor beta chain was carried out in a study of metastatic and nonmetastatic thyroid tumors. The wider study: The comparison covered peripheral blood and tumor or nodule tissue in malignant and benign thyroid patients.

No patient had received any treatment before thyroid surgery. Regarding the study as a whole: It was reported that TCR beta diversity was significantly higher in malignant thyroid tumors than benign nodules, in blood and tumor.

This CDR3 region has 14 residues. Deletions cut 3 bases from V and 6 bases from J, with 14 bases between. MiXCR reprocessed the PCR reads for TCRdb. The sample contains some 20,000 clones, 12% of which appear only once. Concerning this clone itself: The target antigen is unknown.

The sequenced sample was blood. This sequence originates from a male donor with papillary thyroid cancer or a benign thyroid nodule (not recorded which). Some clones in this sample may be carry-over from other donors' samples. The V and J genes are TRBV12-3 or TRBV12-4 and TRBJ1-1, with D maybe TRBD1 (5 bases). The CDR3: CASSFGVRGAEAFF. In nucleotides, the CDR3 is TGTGCCAGCAGTTTTGGGGTGCGGGGGGCTGAAGCTTTCTTT.